This is a list of T cell receptor beta chains from one sample in a study of T-cell memory formation after mild COVID-19. Each CDR3 protein is one row after TCRdb ran MiXCR on the 5' RACE reads. The sample yields approximately 570,000 distinct CDR3 sequences, roughly 18% seen once. The sample consisted of PBMCs or a T cell subset sorted from them (not recorded which). Receptor source: an adult woman who had mild COVID-19 (a few samples of this study predate the infection). Cell type and time point are not known. The CDR3 runs from the conserved cysteine through the conserved F or W. A D gene is named only where the DNA matches it firmly. Clone sizes are given selectively: once, few, many, or a class where the clone is expanded.

abundance: NA; v_gene: TRBV5-1; d_gene: NA; j_gene: TRBJ2-2; CDR3nt: TGCGCCAGCAGCCAGAACAGGGAGAACACCGGGGAGCTGTTTTTT; CDR3aa: CASSQNRENTGELFF
abundance: NA; v_gene: TRBV7-2; d_gene: NA; j_gene: TRBJ1-1; CDR3nt: TGTGCCAGCAGCTTTCGTATGAACACTGAAGCTTTCTTT; CDR3aa: CASSFRMNTEAFF
abundance: few; v_gene: TRBV6-2/TRBV6-3; d_gene: NA; j_gene: TRBJ2-7; CDR3nt: TGTGCCAGCAGTTACTCGGCGTCGGGAAACGAGCAGTACTTC; CDR3aa: CASSYSASGNEQYF
abundance: NA; v_gene: TRBV6-2/TRBV6-3; d_gene: TRBD2; j_gene: TRBJ2-3; CDR3nt: TGTGCCAGCAGAGGGACTAGCGGGCCCTGGGAGTATTTT; CDR3aa: CASRGTSGPWEYF
abundance: few; v_gene: TRBV27; d_gene: NA; j_gene: TRBJ1-2; CDR3nt: TGTGCCAGCAGTTCTGGCAGCTATGGCTACACCTTC; CDR3aa: CASSSGSYGYTF
abundance: few; v_gene: TRBV27; d_gene: TRBD1; j_gene: TRBJ2-3; CDR3nt: TGTGCCAGCACCAGGGACAGATCTGGCACAGATACGCAGTATTTT; CDR3aa: CASTRDRSGTDTQYF
abundance: few; v_gene: TRBV5-1; d_gene: NA; j_gene: TRBJ2-1; CDR3nt: TGCGCCAGCAGCCCCGCCCCGAGTGGCAGAAGGGCCAGCAATGAGCAGTTCTTC; CDR3aa: CASSPAPSGRRASNEQFF
abundance: NA; v_gene: TRBV30; d_gene: TRBD1; j_gene: TRBJ2-1; CDR3nt: TGTGCCTGGAGTGTACTCAAGACAGGGTACAATGAGCAGTTCTTC; CDR3aa: CAWSVLKTGYNEQFF
abundance: once; v_gene: TRBV4-2; d_gene: NA; j_gene: TRBJ1-5; CDR3nt: TGTGCCAGCAGCCAATCTGACTCAGGGGTCAATCAGCCCCAGCATTTT; CDR3aa: CASSQSDSGVNQPQHF
abundance: many; v_gene: TRBV20-1; d_gene: NA; j_gene: TRBJ1-1; CDR3nt: TGCAGTGCTAGCAACCCGGGACAAGGCAACACTGAAGCTTTCTTT; CDR3aa: CSASNPGQGNTEAFF
abundance: few; v_gene: TRBV14; d_gene: NA; j_gene: TRBJ2-5; CDR3nt: TGTGCCAGCAGAGGGTTGGAGAGGGAGACCCAGTACTTC; CDR3aa: CASRGLERETQYF
abundance: NA; v_gene: TRBV5-6; d_gene: TRBD2; j_gene: TRBJ2-1; CDR3nt: TGTGCCAGCAGCTTGGATGGAGCGGGAGGGTGGAATGAGCAGTTCTTC; CDR3aa: CASSLDGAGGWNEQFF
abundance: many; v_gene: TRBV10-3; d_gene: TRBD2; j_gene: TRBJ2-1; CDR3nt: TGTGCCATCAGTGTGGGGCTAGCGGGAGATAGGAATGAGCAGTTCTTC; CDR3aa: CAISVGLAGDRNEQFF
abundance: once; v_gene: TRBV24-1; d_gene: TRBD1; j_gene: TRBJ1-5; CDR3nt: TGTGCCACGGGGGACAGTTCCAATCAGCCCCAGCATTTT; CDR3aa: CATGDSSNQPQHF
abundance: few; v_gene: TRBV24-1; d_gene: NA; j_gene: TRBJ2-2; CDR3nt: TGTGCCACCAGTGATTTACTGGTCACCGGGGAGCTGTTTTTT; CDR3aa: CATSDLLVTGELFF
abundance: many; v_gene: TRBV12-3/TRBV12-4; d_gene: TRBD1; j_gene: TRBJ2-4; CDR3nt: TGTGCCAGCAGTTTTTCTACAGGGGCCCGGCTAGACATTCAGTACTTC; CDR3aa: CASSFSTGARLDIQYF
abundance: few; v_gene: TRBV2; d_gene: TRBD2; j_gene: TRBJ2-1; CDR3nt: TGTGCCTGCGTAGCGGGAAATAACAATGAGCAGTTCTTC; CDR3aa: CACVAGNNNEQFF
abundance: few; v_gene: TRBV20-1; d_gene: TRBD2; j_gene: TRBJ2-3; CDR3nt: TGCAGTGCTAGAGTACTAGCGGGGGACCCGACTACCACAGATACGCAGTATTTT; CDR3aa: CSARVLAGDPTTTDTQYF
abundance: few; v_gene: TRBV7-9; d_gene: TRBD1; j_gene: TRBJ2-6; CDR3nt: TGTGCCAGCCAGACAGGGAAAATCACTGGGGCCAACGTCCTGACTTTC; CDR3aa: CASQTGKITGANVLTF
abundance: NA; v_gene: TRBV7-9; d_gene: TRBD1; j_gene: TRBJ1-2; CDR3nt: TGTGCCAGCAGTGACGAGGGACAGGGAGGTCCCAATAACTATGGCTACACCTTC; CDR3aa: CASSDEGQGGPNNYGYTF
abundance: NA; v_gene: TRBV20-1; d_gene: NA; j_gene: TRBJ2-1; CDR3nt: TGCAGCGGCGCCGAAAGCTCCTACAATGAGCAGTTCTTC; CDR3aa: CSGAESSYNEQFF
abundance: many; v_gene: TRBV29-1; d_gene: NA; j_gene: TRBJ2-7; CDR3nt: TGCAGCGTTGTTGGGCAGTTGGCCTCCTACGAGCAGTACTTC; CDR3aa: CSVVGQLASYEQYF
abundance: few; v_gene: TRBV18; d_gene: TRBD1; j_gene: TRBJ1-2; CDR3nt: TGTGCCAGCTCACCACTGAGGGACAGCTCCTATGGCTACACCTTC; CDR3aa: CASSPLRDSSYGYTF
abundance: few; v_gene: TRBV27; d_gene: NA; j_gene: TRBJ1-1; CDR3nt: TGTGCCAGCAGTATCCGATGGGGGGGGACTGAAGCTTTCTTT; CDR3aa: CASSIRWGGTEAFF
abundance: NA; v_gene: TRBV7-8; d_gene: NA; j_gene: TRBJ1-6; CDR3nt: TGTGCCAGCAGCTTAGTACGAGCCTATAATTCACCCCTCCACTTT; CDR3aa: CASSLVRAYNSPLHF
abundance: few; v_gene: TRBV29-1; d_gene: TRBD1; j_gene: TRBJ1-4; CDR3nt: TGCAGCGTATTTACCGGGACAGGCGCAAAACTGTTTTTT; CDR3aa: CSVFTGTGAKLFF
abundance: NA; v_gene: TRBV5-5; d_gene: NA; j_gene: TRBJ2-1; CDR3nt: TGTGCCAGCAGCTGGACAGATTACAATGAGCAGTTCTTC; CDR3aa: CASSWTDYNEQFF
abundance: few; v_gene: TRBV5-1; d_gene: NA; j_gene: TRBJ2-5; CDR3nt: TGCGCCAGCAGCCCATGGGGTGGCGGCGGACCTCAAGAGACCCAGTACTTC; CDR3aa: CASSPWGGGGPQETQYF
abundance: NA; v_gene: TRBV29-1; d_gene: NA; j_gene: TRBJ1-2; CDR3nt: TGCAGCGTCCATGGAATAGGGGGCTACACCTTC; CDR3aa: CSVHGIGGYTF
abundance: few; v_gene: TRBV19; d_gene: TRBD2; j_gene: TRBJ2-5; CDR3nt: TGTGCCAGTAGGGTGACTAGCGGAGAAGAGACCCAGTACTTC; CDR3aa: CASRVTSGEETQYF
abundance: NA; v_gene: TRBV7-9; d_gene: TRBD1; j_gene: TRBJ1-5; CDR3nt: TGTGCCAGCAGCCCAAGGGACAGCCTTAGCAATCAGCCCCAGCATTTT; CDR3aa: CASSPRDSLSNQPQHF
abundance: few; v_gene: TRBV13; d_gene: NA; j_gene: TRBJ1-1; CDR3nt: TGTGCCAGCAGCTCAGGGGAGCAGGGTGAAGCTTTCTTT; CDR3aa: CASSSGEQGEAFF
abundance: few; v_gene: TRBV7-8; d_gene: NA; j_gene: TRBJ1-2; CDR3nt: TGTGCCAGCAGCTTAGGCGGGGGAGCTAACTATGGCTACACCTTC; CDR3aa: CASSLGGGANYGYTF
abundance: few; v_gene: TRBV7-2; d_gene: TRBD1; j_gene: TRBJ2-4; CDR3nt: TGTGCCAGCAGCTGGGACAGGGGGGTCAAAAACATTCAGTACTTC; CDR3aa: CASSWDRGVKNIQYF
abundance: NA; v_gene: TRBV12-3/TRBV12-4; d_gene: NA; j_gene: TRBJ1-6; CDR3nt: TGTGCCAGCTTAGGGGGCTCCTATAATTCACCCCTCCACTTT; CDR3aa: CASLGGSYNSPLHF
abundance: few; v_gene: TRBV7-8; d_gene: TRBD2; j_gene: TRBJ2-5; CDR3nt: TGTGCCAGCAGCTCGGGACTAGCGGGGGGGGAAGAGACCCAGTACTTC; CDR3aa: CASSSGLAGGEETQYF
abundance: NA; v_gene: TRBV7-6; d_gene: NA; j_gene: TRBJ2-7; CDR3nt: TGTGCCAGCAGCTTATATGGGGTAGGGGACTACGAGCAGTACTTC; CDR3aa: CASSLYGVGDYEQYF
abundance: NA; v_gene: TRBV15; d_gene: TRBD1; j_gene: TRBJ2-1; CDR3nt: TGTGCCACCAGCAGAGGTGGACAGGGGCGGAACAATGAGCAGTTCTTC; CDR3aa: CATSRGGQGRNNEQFF
abundance: few; v_gene: TRBV27; d_gene: TRBD1; j_gene: TRBJ1-2; CDR3nt: TGTGCCAGCAGGCCCGGGACAGTCTTCTATGGCTACACCTTC; CDR3aa: CASRPGTVFYGYTF
abundance: NA; v_gene: TRBV19; d_gene: NA; j_gene: TRBJ2-7; CDR3nt: TGTGCCAGTAAAAAGCAGGGCGGCTACGAGCAGTACTTC; CDR3aa: CASKKQGGYEQYF
abundance: NA; v_gene: TRBV29-1; d_gene: NA; j_gene: TRBJ1-1; CDR3nt: TGCAGCGTTGAGGATCTCGGCACTGAAGCTTTCTTT; CDR3aa: CSVEDLGTEAFF